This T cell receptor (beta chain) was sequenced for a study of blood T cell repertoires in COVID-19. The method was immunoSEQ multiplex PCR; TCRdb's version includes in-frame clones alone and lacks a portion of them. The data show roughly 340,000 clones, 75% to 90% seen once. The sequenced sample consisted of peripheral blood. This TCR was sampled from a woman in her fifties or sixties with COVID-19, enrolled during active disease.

The CDR3 sequence is CASSSNIGVGGELFF. The CDR3 DNA reads TGTGCCAGCAGCTCGAATATAGGGGTTGGCGGGGAGCTGTTTTTT. The V call is TRBV3-1 (or the pseudogene TRBV3-2), the J call TRBJ2-2; D might be TRBD1 (5 bases). V lost 5 bases and J lost 7, with 17 bases in between. The length of the CDR3 is 15 residues. Germline-derived CDR1 and CDR2 are LGHDT and YNNKEL (reference sequence).